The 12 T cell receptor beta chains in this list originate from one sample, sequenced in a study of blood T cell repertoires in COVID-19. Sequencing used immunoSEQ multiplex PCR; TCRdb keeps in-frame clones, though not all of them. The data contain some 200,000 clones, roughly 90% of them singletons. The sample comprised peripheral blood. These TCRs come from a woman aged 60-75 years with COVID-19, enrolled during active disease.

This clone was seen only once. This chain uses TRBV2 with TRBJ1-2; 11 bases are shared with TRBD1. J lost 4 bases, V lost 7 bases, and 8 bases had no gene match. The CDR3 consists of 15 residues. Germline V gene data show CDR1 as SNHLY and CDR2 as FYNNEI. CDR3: CASTQGQGVSYGYTF. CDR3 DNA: TGTGCCAGCACGCAGGGACAGGGGGTGAGCTATGGCTACACCTTC.

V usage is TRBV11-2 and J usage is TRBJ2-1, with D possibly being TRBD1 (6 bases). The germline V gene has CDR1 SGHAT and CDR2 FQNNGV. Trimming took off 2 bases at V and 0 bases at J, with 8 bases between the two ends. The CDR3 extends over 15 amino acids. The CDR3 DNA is TGTGCCAGCAGCTTAAGGGGGAACTCCTACAATGAGCAGTTCTTC. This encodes CASSLRGNSYNEQFF.

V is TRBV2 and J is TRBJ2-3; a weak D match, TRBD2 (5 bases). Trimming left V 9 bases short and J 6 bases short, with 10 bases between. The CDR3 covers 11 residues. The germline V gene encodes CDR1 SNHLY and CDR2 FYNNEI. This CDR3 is CASRLADTQYF. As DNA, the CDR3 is TGTGCCAGTAGGCTAGCTGATACGCAGTATTTT.

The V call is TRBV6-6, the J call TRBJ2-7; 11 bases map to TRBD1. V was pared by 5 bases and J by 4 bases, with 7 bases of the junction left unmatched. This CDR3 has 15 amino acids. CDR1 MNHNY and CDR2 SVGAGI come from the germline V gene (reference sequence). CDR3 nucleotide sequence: TGTGCCAGCAGTAGAGGGCGGGACAGGGGGTACGAGCAGTACTTC. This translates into CASSRGRDRGYEQYF.

CDR3 amino acids: CASLGGRASGEQFF. For the CDR3, the DNA is TGTGCTAGTCTGGGCGGGAGGGCCTCTGGGGAGCAGTTCTTC. The genes are TRBV12-5 and TRBJ2-1; 9 bases map to TRBD2. Germline assignment: CDR1 LGHNT and CDR2 FRNRAP. The length of the CDR3 is 14 residues. V shed 8 bases, J shed 10 bases, and the junction held 12 bases outside the gene matches. The full variable domain, completed using reference TRBV12-5 and TRBJ2-1, is DARVTQTPRHKVTEMGQEVTMRCQPILGHNTVFWYRQTMMQGLELLAYFRNRAPLDDSGMPKDRFSAEMPDATLATLKIQPSEPRDSAVYFCASLGGRASGEQFFGPGTRLTVL.

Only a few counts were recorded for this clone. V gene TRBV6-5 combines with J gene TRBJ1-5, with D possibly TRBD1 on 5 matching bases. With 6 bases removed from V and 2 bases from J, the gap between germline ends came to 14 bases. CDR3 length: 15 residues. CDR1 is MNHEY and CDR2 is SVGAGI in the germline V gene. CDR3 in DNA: TGTGCCAGCAGGTCCGGGCAGGGTGGCAATCAGCCCCAGCATTTT. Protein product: CASRSGQGGNQPQHF.

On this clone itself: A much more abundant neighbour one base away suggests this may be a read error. The CDR3 region is CASSRGQGNTEAFF. The CDR3 nucleotides read TGTGCCAGCAGCCGGGGACAGGGGAACACTGAAGCTTTCTTT. The chain recombines TRBV7-9 with TRBJ1-1, with 9 bases identical to TRBD1. With V trimmed by 5 bases and J by 1 base, 2 bases remained unmatched. Germline-derived CDR1 and CDR2 are SEHNR and FQNEAQ (reference sequence). CDR3 length equals 14 residues.

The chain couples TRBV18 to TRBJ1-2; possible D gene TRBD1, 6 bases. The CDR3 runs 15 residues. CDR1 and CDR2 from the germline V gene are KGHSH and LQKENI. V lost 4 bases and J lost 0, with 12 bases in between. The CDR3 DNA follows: TGTGCCAGCTCACTACTGGACAGCTCTAACTATGGCTACACCTTC. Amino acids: CASSLLDSSNYGYTF.

The CDR3 bases are TGTGCCAGCAGGCCTCAGGGGGCTGGAAACACCATATATTTT. It yields the protein CASRPQGAGNTIYF. V and J are TRBV7-2 and TRBJ1-3; 7 positions match TRBD1. The CDR3 runs 14 residues. J lost 2 bases, V lost 6 bases, and 4 bases had no gene match. CDR1 SGHTA and CDR2 FQGNSA come from the germline V gene.

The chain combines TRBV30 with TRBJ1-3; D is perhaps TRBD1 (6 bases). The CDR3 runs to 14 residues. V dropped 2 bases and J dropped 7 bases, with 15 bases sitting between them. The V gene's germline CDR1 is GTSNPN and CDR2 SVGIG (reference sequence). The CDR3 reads CAWSPDSLRNTIYF. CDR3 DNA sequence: TGTGCCTGGAGTCCGGACAGCCTGCGGAACACCATATATTTT.

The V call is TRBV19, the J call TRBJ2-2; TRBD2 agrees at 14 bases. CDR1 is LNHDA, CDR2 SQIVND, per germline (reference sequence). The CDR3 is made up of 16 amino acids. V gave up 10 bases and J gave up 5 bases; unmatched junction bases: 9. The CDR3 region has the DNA TGTGCCACCCGGACTAGCGGGAGGCGGGGGACCGGGGAGCTGTTTTTT. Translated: CATRTSGRRGTGELFF.

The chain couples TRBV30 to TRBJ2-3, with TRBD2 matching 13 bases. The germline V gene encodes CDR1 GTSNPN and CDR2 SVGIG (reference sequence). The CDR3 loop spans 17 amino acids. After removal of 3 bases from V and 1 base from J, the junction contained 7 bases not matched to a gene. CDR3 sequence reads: CAWRTGLAGVGTDTQYF. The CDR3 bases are TGTGCCTGGAGGACAGGACTAGCGGGAGTGGGCACAGATACGCAGTATTTT. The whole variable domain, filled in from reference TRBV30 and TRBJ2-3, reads SQTIHQWPATLVQPVGSPLSLECTVEGTSNPNLYWYRQAAGRGLQLLFYSVGIGQISSEVPQNLSASRPQDRQFILSSKKLLLSDSGFYLCAWRTGLAGVGTDTQYFGPGTRLTVL.